This T cell receptor (beta chain) was documented in a study of blood T cell repertoires in COVID-19. Measured with immunoSEQ multiplex PCR; TCRdb has only the in-frame clones, and not every one. Counted here are some 380,000 clones, around 87% occurring once; the ten biggest clones make up about 1.5%. CDR3 length: 15 residues. V was shortened by 3 bases and J by 1 base, with 15 bases between the two germline ends. CDR1 and CDR2 from the germline V gene are GTSNPN and SVGIG (reference sequence). This chain connects TRBV30 to TRBJ1-1; TRBD1 is a possible D gene (6 bases). Input material: PBMCs or T cells enriched from blood (not recorded which). This TCR was recovered from a man aged 30 to 45 who had recovered from COVID-19. In DNA, the CDR3 is TGTGCCTGGAGGAGCCCCCAGGGGAGGAACACTGAAGCTTTCTTT. Protein: CAWRSPQGRNTEAFF.